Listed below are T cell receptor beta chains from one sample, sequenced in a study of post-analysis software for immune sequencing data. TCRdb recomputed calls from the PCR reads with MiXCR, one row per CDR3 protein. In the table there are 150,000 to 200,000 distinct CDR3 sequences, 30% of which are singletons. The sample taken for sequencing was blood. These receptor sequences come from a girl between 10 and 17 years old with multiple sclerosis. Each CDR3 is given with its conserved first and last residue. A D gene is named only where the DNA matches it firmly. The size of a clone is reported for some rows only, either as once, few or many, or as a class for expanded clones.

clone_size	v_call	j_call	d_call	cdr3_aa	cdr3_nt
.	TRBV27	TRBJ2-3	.	CASSSLRANTEAYF	TGTGCCAGCAGTTCGCTCCGGGCGAACACTGAAGCGTATTTT
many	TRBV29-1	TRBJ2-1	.	CSVEDAGEQFF	TGCAGCGTTGAAGATGCGGGTGAGCAGTTCTTC
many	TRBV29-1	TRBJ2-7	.	CSVELRTESGYEQYF	TGCAGCGTTGAATTAAGGACGGAGTCGGGCTACGAGCAGTACTTC
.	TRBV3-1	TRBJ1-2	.	CASSRRRSDGYTF	TGTGCCAGCAGCCGACGACGGAGTGATGGCTACACCTTC
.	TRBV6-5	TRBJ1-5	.	CASSLDGYSNQPRHF	TGTGCCAGCAGCCTAGACGGCTATAGCAATCAGCCCCGGCATTTT
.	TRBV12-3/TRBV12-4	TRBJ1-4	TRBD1	CASSLGQPNEKLYF	TGTGCCAGCAGTTTGGGACAGCCTAATGAAAAACTGTATTTT
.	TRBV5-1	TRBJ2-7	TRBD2	CASSLSLAGPYEQYF	TGCGCCAGCAGCTTGTCCCTAGCGGGACCCTACGAGCAGTACTTC
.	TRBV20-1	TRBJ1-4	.	CSARDASRVEKLFF	TGCAGTGCTAGAGACGCTTCCAGGGTGGAAAAACTGTTTTTT
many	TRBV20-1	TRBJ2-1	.	CSARAPTRYNEQFF	TGCAGTGCTAGAGCCCCGACGCGCTACAATGAGCAGTTCTTC
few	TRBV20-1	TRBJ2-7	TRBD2	CSARDGGGSWSSYEQYF	TGCAGTGCTAGAGATGGGGGGGGTAGCTGGAGCTCCTACGAGCAGTACTTC
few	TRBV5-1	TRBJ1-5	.	CASSLAGGGNQPQHF	TGCGCCAGCAGCTTGGCTGGGGGTGGCAATCAGCCCCAGCATTTT
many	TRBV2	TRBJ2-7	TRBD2	CASKGLAGNYEQYF	TGTGCCAGCAAGGGACTAGCGGGGAACTACGAGCAGTACTTC
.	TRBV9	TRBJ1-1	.	CASSVGLSGDTEAFF	TGTGCCAGCAGCGTTGGACTCTCAGGGGACACTGAAGCTTTCTTT
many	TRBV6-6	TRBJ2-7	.	CASNLGGSPYEQYF	TGTGCCAGCAACCTGGGTGGCTCGCCCTACGAGCAGTACTTC
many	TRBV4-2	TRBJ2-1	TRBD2	CASSPTQRERAEQFF	TGTGCCAGCAGCCCCACCCAGCGGGAGCGCGCTGAGCAGTTCTTC
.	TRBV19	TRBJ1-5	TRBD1	CASSMGTGTQPQHF	TGTGCCAGTAGTATGGGGACAGGGACTCAGCCCCAGCATTTT
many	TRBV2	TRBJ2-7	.	CASSDKTSYEQYF	TGTGCCAGCAGTGACAAGACGTCCTACGAGCAGTACTTC
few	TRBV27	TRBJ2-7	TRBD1	CASRPTGVGYEQYF	TGTGCCAGCCGCCCGACAGGGGTAGGTTACGAGCAGTACTTC
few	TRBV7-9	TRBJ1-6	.	CASIPEWNSPLHF	TGTGCCAGCATCCCAGAGTGGAATTCACCCCTCCACTTT
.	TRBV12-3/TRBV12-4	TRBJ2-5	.	CPSSFSGRQETQYF	TGTCCCAGCAGTTTTTCAGGGCGGCAAGAGACCCAGTACTTC
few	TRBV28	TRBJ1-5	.	CATGTENNQPQHF	TGTGCCACGGGGACGGAGAACAATCAGCCCCAGCATTTT
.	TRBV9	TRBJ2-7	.	CASSVESLTYEQYF	TGTGCCAGCAGCGTCGAGAGCTTGACCTACGAGCAGTACTTC
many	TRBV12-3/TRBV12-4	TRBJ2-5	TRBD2	CASSPGLADAQETQYF	TGTGCCAGCAGCCCAGGACTAGCGGACGCCCAAGAGACCCAGTACTTC
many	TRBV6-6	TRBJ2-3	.	CASTGFGLGASYTDTQYF	TGTGCCAGCACGGGTTTTGGGTTGGGGGCTTCGTACACAGATACGCAGTATTTT
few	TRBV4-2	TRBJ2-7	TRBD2	CASSRKGTSGRHEQYF	TGTGCCAGCAGCCGGAAAGGGACTAGCGGGAGACACGAGCAGTACTTC
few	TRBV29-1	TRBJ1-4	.	CSVGTSRREKLFF	TGCAGCGTTGGGACTTCCAGGCGAGAAAAACTGTTTTTT
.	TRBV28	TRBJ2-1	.	CASSLDKVAVNEQFF	TGTGCCAGCAGTTTAGACAAGGTAGCGGTCAATGAGCAGTTCTTC
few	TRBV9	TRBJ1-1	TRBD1	CASSAGQGGTEAFF	TGTGCCAGCAGCGCCGGACAGGGGGGCACTGAAGCTTTCTTT
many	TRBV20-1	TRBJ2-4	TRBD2	CSAHTSGETVAKNIQYF	TGCAGTGCTCATACTAGCGGAGAAACTGTAGCCAAAAACATTCAGTACTTC
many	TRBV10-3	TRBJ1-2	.	CAISGTDYGYTF	TGTGCCATCAGTGGGACGGACTATGGCTACACCTTC
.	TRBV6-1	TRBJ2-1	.	CASSVLLASSSYNEQFF	TGTGCCAGCAGTGTCCTTCTAGCGTCGAGCTCCTACAATGAGCAGTTCTTC
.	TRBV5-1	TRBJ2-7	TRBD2	CASSLVFSVAGRGREQYF	TGCGCCAGCAGCTTGGTTTTTTCAGTCGCAGGGAGGGGACGCGAGCAGTACTTC
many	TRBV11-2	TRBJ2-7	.	CASSLAAGDSYEQYF	TGTGCCAGCAGCTTAGCGGCAGGGGACTCCTACGAGCAGTACTTC
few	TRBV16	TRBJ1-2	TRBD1	CASSQSYGTGSGYTF	TGTGCCAGCAGCCAATCATACGGGACAGGTAGTGGCTACACCTTC
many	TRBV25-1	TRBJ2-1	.	CASSESMGSEQFF	TGTGCCAGCAGTGAATCGATGGGGTCTGAGCAGTTCTTC
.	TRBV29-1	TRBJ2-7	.	CSVEFRESCNEQYF	TGCAGCGTTGAGTTCAGGGAATCCTGCAATGAGCAGTACTTC
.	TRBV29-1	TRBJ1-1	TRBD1	CSVVSLRQGTLNTEAFF	TGCAGCGTTGTGAGTCTAAGACAGGGGACGTTGAACACTGAAGCTTTCTTT
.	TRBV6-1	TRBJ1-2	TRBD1	CASSEGQGYGYTF	TGTGCCAGCAGTGAGGGACAGGGCTATGGCTACACCTTC
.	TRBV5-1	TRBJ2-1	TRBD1	CASARATGTESSYNEQFF	TGCGCCAGCGCGCGCGCGACCGGGACAGAGAGCTCCTACAATGAGCAGTTCTTC
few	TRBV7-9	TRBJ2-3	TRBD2	CASSFSGGSTDTQYF	TGTGCCAGCAGCTTCAGCGGGGGGAGCACAGATACGCAGTATTTT
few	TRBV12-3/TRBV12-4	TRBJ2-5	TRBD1	CASSFSAGQGFETQYF	TGTGCCAGCAGTTTTTCGGCGGGACAGGGGTTCGAGACCCAGTACTTC
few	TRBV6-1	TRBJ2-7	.	CASSELGGTYEQYF	TGTGCCAGCAGTGAGTTAGGAGGGACCTACGAGCAGTACTTC
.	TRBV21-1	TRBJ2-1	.	CASTLRRAPRENEQFF	TGTGCCAGCACCTTAAGACGGGCCCCACGGGAGAATGAGCAGTTCTTC
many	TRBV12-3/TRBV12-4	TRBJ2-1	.	CASRQGGTVDEQFF	TGTGCCAGCAGGCAGGGCGGGACAGTTGATGAGCAGTTCTTC
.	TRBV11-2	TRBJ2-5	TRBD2	CASGSRDGTIKTQYF	TGTGCCAGCGGCTCCCGCGATGGGACTATAAAGACCCAGTACTTC
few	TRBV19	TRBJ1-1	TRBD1	CASSQGTGGWNTEAFF	TGTGCCAGTAGTCAGGGGACAGGGGGATGGAACACTGAAGCTTTCTTT
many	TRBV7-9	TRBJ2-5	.	CASIKGRFGMEETQYF	TGTGCCAGCATTAAGGGGCGCTTTGGGATGGAAGAGACCCAGTACTTC
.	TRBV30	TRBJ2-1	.	CAWRNKGDEQFF	TGTGCCTGGAGGAATAAGGGCGATGAGCAGTTCTTC
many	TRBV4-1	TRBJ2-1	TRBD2	CASSRETSGGKGEQFF	TGCGCCAGCAGCCGGGAGACTAGCGGGGGGAAGGGTGAGCAGTTCTTC
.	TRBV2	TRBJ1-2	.	CARMVGVRGHTF	TGTGCCAGGATGGTGGGCGTGAGGGGCCACACCTTC
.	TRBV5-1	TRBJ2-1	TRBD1	CASSLVSYRGGNEQFF	TGCGCCAGCAGTTTGGTTTCTTACAGGGGTGGGAATGAGCAGTTCTTC
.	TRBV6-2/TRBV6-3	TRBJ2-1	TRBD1	CAGTSIRGRGSFNEQFF	TGTGCCGGCACCTCCATCCGAGGCAGGGGGTCCTTCAATGAGCAGTTCTTC
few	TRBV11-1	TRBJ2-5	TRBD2	CASSWGGGNNEQYF	TGTGCCAGCAGCTGGGGGGGAGGGAACAATGAGCAGTACTTC
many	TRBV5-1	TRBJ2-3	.	CASSLEGADSYF	TGCGCCAGCAGCTTGGAGGGAGCTGACTCGTATTTT
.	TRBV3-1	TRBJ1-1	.	CASSQGPDWVGAAEAFF	TGTGCCAGCAGCCAAGGCCCGGACTGGGTAGGGGCTGCTGAAGCTTTCTTT
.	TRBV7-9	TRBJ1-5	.	CASSLEGQPQHF	TGTGCCAGCAGCTTAGAGGGTCAGCCCCAGCATTTT
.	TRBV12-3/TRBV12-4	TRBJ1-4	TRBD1	CASRDRATGEKLFF	TGTGCCAGCAGGGACAGGGCAACCGGTGAAAAACTGTTTTTT
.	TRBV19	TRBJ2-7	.	CASSLDRGGETRYF	TGTGCCAGTAGTCTCGACAGGGGAGGGGAGACCCGGTACTTC
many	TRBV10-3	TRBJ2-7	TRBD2	CAIGLAEYEQYF	TGTGCCATCGGACTAGCGGAATACGAGCAGTACTTC